This TCR beta chain was identified during a study of blood T cell repertoires in COVID-19. The length of the CDR3 is 14 residues. The germline gives CDR1 MNHEY, CDR2 SVGEGT. V was cut by 4 bases and J by 2 bases, with 12 bases left in between. In the original analysis: How many nucleated cells were present was estimated from reference gene primer amplification. Measured with immunoSEQ multiplex PCR; TCRdb has only the in-frame clones, and not every one. V, J and clone size reflect that table, while D and trimming were determined from the DNA. Among over 250,000 clones listed, roughly 90% were seen once. This clone came up once.

This chain joins TRBV6-2 or TRBV6-3 and TRBJ2-7; D might be TRBD2 (6 bases). Sequencing was carried out using peripheral blood. The receptor was isolated from a woman aged 25 to 39 with acute or convalescent COVID-19. As DNA, the CDR3 is TGTGCCAGCAGTTTCTTTAGCGGCACCTACGAGCAGTACTTC. Translated: CASSFFSGTYEQYF.